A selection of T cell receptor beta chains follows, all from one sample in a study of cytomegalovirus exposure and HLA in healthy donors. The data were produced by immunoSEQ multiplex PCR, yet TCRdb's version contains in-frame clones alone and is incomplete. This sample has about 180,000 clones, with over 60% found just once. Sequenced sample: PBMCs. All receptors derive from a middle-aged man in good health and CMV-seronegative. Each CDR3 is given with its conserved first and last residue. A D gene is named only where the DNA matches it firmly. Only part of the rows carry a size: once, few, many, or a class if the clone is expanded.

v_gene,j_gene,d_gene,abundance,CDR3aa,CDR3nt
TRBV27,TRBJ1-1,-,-,CASSLNRNTEAFF,TGTGCCAGCAGTTTAAACAGAAACACTGAAGCTTTCTTC
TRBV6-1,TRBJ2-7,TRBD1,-,CASSSGQSYEQYF,TGTGCCAGCAGTTCGGGACAGTCCTACGAGCAGTACTTC
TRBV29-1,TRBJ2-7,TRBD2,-,CSVQSGRGYEQYF,TGCAGCGTGCAAAGCGGGAGAGGGTACGAGCAGTACTTC
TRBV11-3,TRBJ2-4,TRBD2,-,CASSLYLAGLRNIQYF,TGTGCCAGCAGCTTATACCTAGCGGGATTGAGAAACATTCAGTACTTC
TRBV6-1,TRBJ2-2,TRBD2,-,CASTPGTSGEVGLFF,TGTGCCAGCACCCCAGGGACTAGCGGGGAGGTGGGGCTGTTTTTT
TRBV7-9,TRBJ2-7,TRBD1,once,CASSSTRDRDEQYF,TGTGCCAGCAGCTCTACCCGGGACAGGGACGAGCAGTACTTC
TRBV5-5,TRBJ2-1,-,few,CASSLGLGTYNEQFF,TGTGCCAGCAGCTTGGGCCTAGGCACCTACAATGAGCAGTTCTTC
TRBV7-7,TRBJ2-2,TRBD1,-,CASSPTRQGAGELFF,TGTGCCAGCAGCCCGACGAGACAGGGGGCCGGGGAGCTGTTTTTT
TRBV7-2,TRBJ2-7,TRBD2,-,CASSETSGSTYEQYF,TGTGCCAGCAGCGAAACTAGCGGCTCTACTTACGAGCAGTACTTC
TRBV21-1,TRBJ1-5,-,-,CAAEPSNQPQHF,TGTGCCGCAGAACCGAGCAATCAGCCCCAGCATTTT
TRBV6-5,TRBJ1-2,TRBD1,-,CASTKAGTGSYGYTF,TGTGCCAGCACCAAAGCGGGGACAGGGTCCTATGGCTACACCTTC
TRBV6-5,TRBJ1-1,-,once,CASSYRGLDTEAFF,TGTGCCAGCAGCTACCGTGGCTTGGACACTGAAGCTTTCTTT
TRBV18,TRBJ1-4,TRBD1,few,CASSPGTGGEEKLFF,TGTGCCAGCTCACCTGGGACAGGGGGCGAGGAAAAACTGTTTTTT
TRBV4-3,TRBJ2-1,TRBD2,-,CASSQDSGTSGSNEQFF,TGCGCCAGCAGCCAAGATTCCGGGACTAGCGGGAGCAATGAGCAGTTCTTC
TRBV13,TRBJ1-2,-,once,CASSRDRMYGYTF,TGTGCCAGCAGCCGTGACAGGATGTATGGCTACACCTTC
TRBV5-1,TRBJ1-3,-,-,CASSLDPITPGNTIYF,TGCGCCAGCAGCTTGGACCCGATTACTCCTGGAAACACCATATATTTT
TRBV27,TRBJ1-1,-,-,CASSFSGFTEAFF,TGTGCCAGCAGTTTTTCAGGGTTCACTGAAGCTTTCTTT
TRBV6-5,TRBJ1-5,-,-,CASSSAGDKPQHF,TGTGCCAGCAGTTCAGCAGGGGATAAGCCCCAGCATTTT
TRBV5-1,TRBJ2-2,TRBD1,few,CASSWTGDGELFF,TGCGCCAGCAGCTGGACAGGGGACGGGGAGCTGTTTTTT
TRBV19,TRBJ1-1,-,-,CASSIVVSATTEAFF,TGTGCCAGTAGTATTGTCGTCAGCGCGACCACTGAAGCTTTCTTT
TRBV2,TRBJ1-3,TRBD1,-,CAGGQGGNTIYF,TGTGCCGGGGGACAGGGCGGAAACACCATATATTTT
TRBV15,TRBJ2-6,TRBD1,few,CATSRETGTGANVLTF,TGTGCCACCAGCAGAGAGACAGGGACTGGGGCCAACGTCCTGACTTTC
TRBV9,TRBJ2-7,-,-,CASSVSLVSYEQYF,TGTGCCAGCAGCGTATCACTGGTTTCCTACGAGCAGTACTTC
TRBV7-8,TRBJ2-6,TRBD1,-,CASSLRQGPNSGANVLTF,TGTGCCAGCAGCCTCAGACAGGGGCCAAACTCTGGGGCCAACGTCCTGACTTTC
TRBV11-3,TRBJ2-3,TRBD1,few,CASSRTGSSTDTQYF,TGTGCCAGCAGCCGGACAGGGTCCAGCACAGATACGCAGTATTTT
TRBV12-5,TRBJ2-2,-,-,CASGSTEIRSNTGELFF,TGTGCTAGTGGTAGTACAGAAATAAGATCGAACACCGGGGAGCTGTTTTTT
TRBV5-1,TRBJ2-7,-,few,CASSLEQGMTYEQYF,TGCGCCAGCAGCTTGGAGCAGGGGATGACCTACGAGCAGTACTTC
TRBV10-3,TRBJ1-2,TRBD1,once,CAISRTGDGYTF,TGTGCCATCAGCCGGACAGGGGATGGCTACACCTTC
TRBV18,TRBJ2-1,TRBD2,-,CASSPSGRGLEQFF,TGTGCCAGCTCACCTAGCGGGAGGGGGCTTGAGCAGTTCTTC
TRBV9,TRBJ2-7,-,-,CASSVGGLSYEQYF,TGTGCCAGCAGCGTAGGCGGCCTCTCCTACGAGCAGTACTTC
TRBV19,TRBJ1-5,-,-,CASTDSLGRNQPQHF,TGTGCCAGTACCGACAGTTTGGGTCGCAATCAGCCCCAGCATTTT
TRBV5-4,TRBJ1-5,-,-,CASSLAGGSQPQHF,TGTGCCAGCAGCCTGGCCGGGGGGAGTCAGCCCCAGCATTTT
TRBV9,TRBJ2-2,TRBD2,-,CASSVAGGPTGELFF,TGTGCCAGCAGCGTAGCGGGGGGGCCCACCGGGGAGCTGTTTTTT
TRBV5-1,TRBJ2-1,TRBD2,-,CASSYGASGNYNEQFF,TGCGCCAGCAGCTATGGGGCTAGCGGGAATTACAATGAGCAGTTCTTC
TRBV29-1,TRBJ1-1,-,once,CSVDGVENTEAFF,TGCAGCGTTGACGGTGTTGAGAACACTGAAGCTTTCTTT
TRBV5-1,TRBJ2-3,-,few,CASSLALRVGVGTDTQYF,TGCGCCAGCAGCTTGGCCCTTAGGGTAGGGGTAGGCACAGATACGCAGTATTTT
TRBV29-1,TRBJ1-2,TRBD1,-,CSVRTTGVENYGYTF,TGCAGCGTTCGGACTACAGGGGTAGAAAACTATGGCTACACCTTC
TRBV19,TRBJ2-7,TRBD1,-,CASSMRDSAYEQYF,TGTGCCAGTAGTATGAGGGACAGCGCCTACGAGCAGTACTTC
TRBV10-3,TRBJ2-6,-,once,CAISLTRSSGANVLTF,TGTGCCATCAGCCTGACGAGGAGCTCTGGGGCCAACGTCCTGACTTTC
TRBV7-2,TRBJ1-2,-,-,CASSADQGSGYTF,TGTGCCAGCAGCGCAGATCAGGGATCTGGCTACACCTTC
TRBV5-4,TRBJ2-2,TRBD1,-,CASSTQRSQGAVGELFF,TGTGCCAGCAGCACCCAACGGAGCCAGGGGGCCGTCGGGGAGCTGTTTTTT
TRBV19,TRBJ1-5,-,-,CASSIGRNYQPQHF,TGTGCCAGTAGTATTGGCCGAAATTACCAGCCCCAGCATTTT
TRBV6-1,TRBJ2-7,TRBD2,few,CASSDLAGGPGEQYF,TGTGCCAGCAGTGACTTAGCGGGAGGTCCCGGCGAGCAGTACTTC
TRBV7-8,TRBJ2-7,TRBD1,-,CASSRRQGGFYEQYF,TGTGCCAGCAGCCGGCGACAGGGGGGTTTCTACGAGCAGTACTTC
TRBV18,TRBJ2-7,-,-,CASSRGVVLTYEQYF,TGTGCCAGCTCACGGGGAGTAGTTTTAACCTACGAGCAGTACTTC
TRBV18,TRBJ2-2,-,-,CASSPMQGRNTGELFF,TGTGCCAGCTCACCAATGCAGGGGCGTAACACCGGGGAGCTGTTTTTT
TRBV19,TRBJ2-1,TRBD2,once,CASSIGRAGDSYNEQFF,TGTGCCAGTAGTATAGGTAGGGCGGGGGACTCCTACAATGAGCAGTTCTTC
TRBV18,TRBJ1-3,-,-,CASSESSGNTIYF,TGTGCCAGCTCAGAGTCCTCTGGAAACACCATATATTTT
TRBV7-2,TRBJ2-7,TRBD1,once,CASSLAPGGDSSF,TGTGCCAGCAGCTTAGCCCCAGGGGGAGATTCGAGCTTC
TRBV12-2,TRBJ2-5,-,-,CASRFQDRVGETQYF,TGTGCAAGTCGCTTCCAGGACAGGGTAGGGGAGACCCAGTACTTC
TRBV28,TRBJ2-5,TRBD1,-,CASSFQGDREETQYF,TGTGCCAGCAGTTTCCAGGGGGACAGAGAAGAGACCCAGTACTTC
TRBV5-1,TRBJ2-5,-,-,CASTDSQETQYF,TGCGCCAGCACCGACAGTCAAGAGACCCAGTACTTC
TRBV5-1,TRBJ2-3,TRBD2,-,CASSSGGQATDTQYF,TGCGCCAGCAGCTCGGGAGGGCAGGCGACAGATACGCAGTATTTT
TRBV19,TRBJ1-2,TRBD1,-,CASTPWNRGEIYGYTF,TGTGCCAGTACCCCTTGGAACAGGGGGGAAATTTATGGCTACACCTTC
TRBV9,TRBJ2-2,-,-,CASMKGFLSGELFF,TGTGCCAGCATGAAGGGGTTCTTATCCGGGGAGCTGTTTTTT